A single sample gave rise to the 28 T cell receptor beta chains below, sequenced in a study of T cells in Graves' hyperthyroidism and ophthalmopathy. From RNA transcripts, TCR beta CDR3 regions were amplified. The HTBI primer set was used in a first-round RT-PCR of the TCR CDR3. TCRdb called the multiplex PCR reads again in MiXCR, with one record for every CDR3 protein. The sample contains about 300,000 distinct CDR3 sequences, roughly 19% of which appear only once. What was sequenced was blood. The receptor source for this set is a middle-aged man with Graves' ophthalmopathy.

CDR3 amino acids: CASSYSMEEDGYTF. For the CDR3, the DNA is TGTGCCAGCAGTTACTCGATGGAGGAGGACGGCTACACCTTC. The V and J genes are TRBV6-5 and TRBJ1-2, with D unresolved. CDR3 length equals 14 residues. The germline gives CDR1 MNHEY, CDR2 SVGAGI. The V gene lost 0 bases and the J gene lost 8 bases, with 13 bases spanning the gap.

This clonotype has just a few counts. This chain uses TRBV30 with TRBJ1-5; unclear D gene. V lost 2 bases and J lost 1, with 9 bases in between. Germline lookup yields CDR1 GTSNPN and CDR2 SVGIG (reference sequence). The CDR3 runs 14 residues. This CDR3 is CAWSKDTSNQPQHF. The CDR3 nucleotides read TGTGCCTGGAGTAAAGACACCAGCAATCAGCCCCAGCATTTT.

The genes are TRBV27 and TRBJ2-7, with D perhaps matching TRBD1 or TRBD2 (7 bases each). Germline CDR1 is MNHEY and CDR2 is SMNVEV (reference sequence). The CDR3 is made up of 14 amino acids. The V gene lost 5 bases and the J gene lost 4 bases, with 15 bases spanning the gap. DNA of the CDR3: TGTGCCAGCAGTGTGGGCAGGGGGGGATACGAGCAGTACTTC. Its translation: CASSVGRGGYEQYF.

This clonotype was picked up a small number of times. The chain carries TRBV6-1 and TRBJ2-7; D call uncertain. Trimming stripped 8 bases from V and 0 bases from J, with 11 bases between. This CDR3 spans 13 amino acids. Germline values: CDR1 MNHNS, CDR2 SASEGT. CDR3 coding DNA: TGTGCCAGCGCCAGTAGACTCTCCTACGAGCAGTACTTC. It is translated as CASASRLSYEQYF.

This clonotype was found many times. V usage is TRBV28 and J usage is TRBJ1-4; D not resolved. Germline V gene lookup returns CDR1 MDHEN and CDR2 SYDVKM. V lost 5 bases and J lost 7, with 17 bases in between. This CDR3 is 15 amino acids long. Here the CDR3 DNA reads TGTGCCAGCAGTCCTCTTGGGCAGGCGACTGAAAAACTGTTTTTT. Its protein is CASSPLGQATEKLFF. Based on the CDR3 plus reference TRBV28 and TRBJ1-4, the full variable domain is DVKVTQSSRYLVKRTGEKVFLECVQDMDHENMFWYRQDPGLGLRLIYFSYDVKMKEKGDIPEGYSVSREKKERFSLILESASTNQTSMYLCASSPLGQATEKLFFGSGTQLSVL.

This clonotype has just a few counts. J is TRBJ2-7 and V is TRBV3-1; D gene ambiguous. Germline CDR1 is LGHDT and CDR2 is YNNKEL (reference sequence). Trimming pared 0 bases from V and 2 bases from J, leaving 11 bases between. The CDR3 has 15 residues. This chain's CDR3 is CASSQDPSPTYEQYF. The CDR3 coding sequence is TGTGCCAGCAGCCAAGACCCCAGCCCAACCTACGAGCAGTACTTC.

This clonotype was counted a single time. V and J are TRBV20-1 and TRBJ2-5, with D unclear. Germline CDR1 and CDR2: DFQATT and SNEGSKA (reference sequence). V was shortened by 2 bases and J by 2 bases, with 3 bases between the two germline ends. This CDR3 is built from 11 residues. CDR3 in DNA: TGCAGTGCTAGAACGCAAGAGACCCAGTACTTC. The encoded protein is CSARTQETQYF.

This clonotype was counted between two and nine times. The gene calls are TRBV5-6 and TRBJ2-5; unclear D gene. The germline V and J ends were trimmed by 3 bases and 4 bases, with 10 bases remaining between them. Per the germline V gene, CDR1 is SGHDT and CDR2 is YYEEEE. The CDR3 extends over 13 amino acids. The CDR3 DNA sequence: TGTGCCAGCAGCTCCCCAGTGGGAGAGACCCAGTACTTC. Translated, it gives CASSSPVGETQYF. Variable domain in full (rest from reference TRBV5-6 and TRBJ2-5): DAGVTQSPTHLIKTRGQQVTLRCSPKSGHDTVSWYQQALGQGPQFIFQYYEEEERQRGNFPDRFSGHQFPNYSSELNVNALLLGDSALYLCASSSPVGETQYFGPGTRLLVL.

The sample holds many counts of this clonotype. This chain links TRBV28 with TRBJ1-5; D perhaps matches TRBD1 (5 bases). This CDR3 is 13 amino acids long. V was shortened by 7 bases and J by 5 bases, with 12 bases between the two germline ends. Germline V gene lookup returns CDR1 MDHEN and CDR2 SYDVKM. The CDR3 region has the DNA TGTGCCAGCACGGACAATTTTTATCAGCCCCAGCATTTT. Translating gives CASTDNFYQPQHF.

This clonotype was recorded at least ten times. The gene calls are TRBV5-1 and TRBJ2-1; 10 bases fit TRBD1. The germline gives CDR1 SGHRS, CDR2 YFSETQ. V gave up 4 bases and J gave up 4 bases; unmatched junction bases: 8. The CDR3 covers 16 residues. Here the CDR3 DNA reads TGCGCCAGCAGCCCGGGGACAGGGGCGACTTACAATGAGCAGTTCTTC. Translating gives CASSPGTGATYNEQFF.

The V gene is TRBV6-2 or TRBV6-3, the J gene TRBJ2-3; 10 nucleotides line up with TRBD2. The CDR3 loop spans 15 amino acids. CDR1 is MNHEY, CDR2 SVGEGT, per germline. The V gene end was trimmed by 6 bases and the J gene end by 9 bases; junction bases not matched to a gene: 12. The CDR3 loop is CASSLSGRGPRTQYF. The CDR3 region has the DNA TGTGCCAGCAGCCTAAGCGGGAGGGGCCCGAGGACGCAGTATTTT.

In DNA form, the CDR3 reads TGCAGTGCTGACGCCTCGATGGGGGGGGGGAACGAGCAGTACTTC. Translation: CSADASMGGGNEQYF. V usage is TRBV20-1 and J usage is TRBJ2-7; 7 bases map to TRBD2. CDR1 and CDR2 from the germline V gene are DFQATT and SNEGSKA (reference sequence). The CDR3 has 15 amino acids. V dropped 5 bases and J dropped 5; count of bases not matched to a gene: 15.

This clonotype was recorded at least ten times. The V gene is TRBV9, the J gene TRBJ1-2; TRBD1 is a possible D gene (5 bases). Germline V lookup: CDR1 SGDLS, CDR2 YYNGEE. V was cut by 0 bases and J by 6 bases, with 12 bases left in between. This CDR3 spans 14 amino acids. CDR3 in DNA: TGTGCCAGCAGCGTAGCTGCCCAGGGAAATGGCTACACCTTC. As protein: CASSVAAQGNGYTF.

There are a few counts of this clonotype. The chain carries TRBV5-1 and TRBJ1-2; 8 bases are shared with TRBD1. V dropped 4 bases and J dropped 3; count of bases not matched to a gene: 5. The CDR3 spans 14 residues. Germline loops: CDR1 SGHRS, CDR2 YFSETQ. CDR3 DNA: TGCGCCAGCAGCCTGGACAGGGATTACTATGGCTACACCTTC. This translates into CASSLDRDYYGYTF. The full variable domain, its missing parts supplied by reference TRBV5-1 and TRBJ1-2, is KAGVTQTPRYLIKTRGQQVTLSCSPISGHRSVSWYQQTPGQGLQFLFEYFSETQRNKGNFPGRFSGRQFSNSRSEMNVSTLELGDSALYLCASSLDRDYYGYTFGSGTRLTVV.

Remarks on this clonotype: A much larger clone differs by one base, so this may be a read error. The V call is TRBV28, the J call TRBJ1-5; 10 bases match TRBD1. The CDR3 length is 15 residues. Germline CDR1 and CDR2: MDHEN and SYDVKM. With 1 base clipped from V and 6 bases from J, the junction kept 3 bases outside the gene matches. The CDR3 bases are TGTGCCAGCAGTTTATCCGGGACAGGGGTTCAGCCCCAGCATTTT. Protein: CASSLSGTGVQPQHF.

This clonotype has at least ten counts. The V and J genes are TRBV3-1 and TRBJ2-7, with 7 positions matching TRBD2. CDR3 length equals 16 residues. The germline V gene encodes CDR1 LGHDT and CDR2 YNNKEL (reference sequence). Trimming took 5 bases from V and 1 from J; bases not matched to a gene: 11. CDR3 region: CASSSRGSGISYEQYF. The DNA for the CDR3 is TGTGCCAGCAGCTCCCGAGGGAGCGGGATTTCCTACGAGCAGTACTTC.

The chain combines TRBV6-1 with TRBJ1-4; 9 bases align to TRBD1. The CDR3 has 17 amino acids. Per the germline V gene, CDR1 is MNHNS and CDR2 is SASEGT. V trimming: 5 bases; J trimming: 8 bases; junction bases outside the gene matches: 15. The CDR3 here is CASSPGTGPVGSEKLFF. For the CDR3, the DNA is TGTGCCAGCAGTCCCGGGACAGGGCCCGTCGGTAGCGAAAAACTGTTTTTT.

The chain links TRBV20-1 to TRBJ1-2; D gene uncertain. V was pared by 3 bases and J by 3 bases, with 14 bases between. There are 14 residues in the CDR3. Germline V lookup: CDR1 DFQATT, CDR2 SNEGSKA (reference sequence). Here the CDR3 reads CSASGRSRDYGYTF. The DNA of the CDR3 is TGCAGTGCTAGTGGGAGGTCGAGGGACTATGGCTACACCTTC.

This clonotype was seen a few times. The genes are TRBV24-1 and TRBJ2-1; TRBD2 is a possible D gene (6 bases). There are 14 residues in the CDR3. Germline values: CDR1 KGHDR, CDR2 SFDVKD. V gave up 12 bases and J gave up 7 bases, with 21 bases separating them. CDR3 nucleotides: TGTGCCTCCGGGGACTCAAGGGGCGGGAATGAGCAGTTCTTC. This sequence encodes CASGDSRGGNEQFF.

This clonotype has a handful of counts. The chain is built from TRBV6-5 and TRBJ1-5; D perhaps matches TRBD1 (5 bases). The ends were cut back, 2 bases at V and 6 bases at J, with 8 bases in the middle. This CDR3 region has 13 residues. Germline V gene sequence: CDR1 MNHEY, CDR2 SVGAGI. The CDR3 loop reads CASSYGGIQPQHF. The CDR3 coding sequence is TGTGCCAGCAGTTACGGGGGGATTCAGCCCCAGCATTTT.

This clonotype has more than one count but fewer than ten. This sequence joins TRBV19 and TRBJ2-3, with 9 bases matching TRBD1. Germline trimming cut 5 bases from V and 4 bases from J; bases unmatched to any gene: 7. Germline CDR1 and CDR2: LNHDA and SQIVND (reference sequence). The CDR3 consists of 15 residues. The DNA for the CDR3 is TGTGCCAGTAGTGCCCGGGACAGGGTTCCAGATACGCAGTATTTT. Translating it yields CASSARDRVPDTQYF.

The V and J genes are TRBV6-1 and TRBJ2-7, with D possibly being TRBD2 (6 bases). V gave up 6 bases and J gave up 4 bases, with 10 bases separating them. The CDR3 consists of 12 residues. Germline loops: CDR1 MNHNS, CDR2 SASEGT. CDR3 protein: CASSGSRYEQYF. CDR3 coding DNA: TGTGCCAGCAGCGGGAGTCGGTACGAGCAGTACTTC.

This clonotype was detected a few times. The rearrangement links TRBV27 to TRBJ2-5; 10 bases align to TRBD2. Germline V lookup: CDR1 MNHEY, CDR2 SMNVEV (reference sequence). This CDR3 is built from 16 residues. V shed 7 bases, J shed 5 bases, and the junction held 13 bases outside the gene matches. The CDR3 nucleotides read TGTGCCAGCAAAAGACGGCTAGCGGGAGAGCGGGAGACCCAGTACTTC. This sequence encodes CASKRRLAGERETQYF.

This clonotype was recorded a few times. The CDR3 region has the DNA TGCAGCGTCTGGGACGGACAGGGGTTAGGGGAGACCCAGTACTTC. Protein sequence: CSVWDGQGLGETQYF. This chain uses TRBV29-1 with TRBJ2-5, with 9 bases identical to TRBD1. The CDR3 consists of 15 residues. Germline assignment: CDR1 SQVTM and CDR2 ANQGSEA. J lost 5 bases, V lost 6 bases, and 13 bases had no gene match.

The table lists this clonotype with a few counts. The chain is built from TRBV4-1 and TRBJ1-1; TRBD1 aligns across 10 bases. Germline loops: CDR1 MGHRA, CDR2 YSYEKL. Germline trimming cut 0 bases from V and 10 bases from J; bases unmatched to any gene: 14. The CDR3 totals 17 residues. CDR3: CASSQDLMYGTGAGAFF. CDR3 coding DNA: TGCGCCAGCAGCCAAGATCTTATGTACGGGACAGGGGCTGGAGCTTTCTTT.

The chain joins TRBV7-2 to TRBJ2-3; tentatively, D is TRBD2 (6 bases). This CDR3 region has 15 residues. Germline V gene sequence: CDR1 SGHTA, CDR2 FQGNSA. V was shortened by 2 bases and J by 6 bases, with 15 bases between the two germline ends. CDR3 sequence reads: CASSLFAGSGDTQYF. In nucleotides, the CDR3 is TGTGCCAGCAGCTTATTTGCGGGGTCGGGGGATACGCAGTATTTT.

This CDR3 reads CASSPKRESSYNEQFF. CDR3 in DNA: TGTGCCAGCAGCCCAAAGCGGGAGAGCTCCTACAATGAGCAGTTCTTC. V is TRBV7-9 and J is TRBJ2-1; 8 bases are a match to TRBD2. Germline loops: CDR1 SEHNR, CDR2 FQNEAQ (reference sequence). The CDR3 runs 16 residues. Losses at the gene ends were 5 bases for V and 0 bases for J; bases not matched to a gene: 6.

The rearrangement uses TRBV18 and TRBJ2-7; TRBD1 matches 11 bases. The CDR3 extends over 16 amino acids. V shed 6 bases and J 4 bases; nucleotides not matched to a gene: 11. CDR1 KGHSH and CDR2 LQKENI come from the germline V gene. CDR3: CASSQPTGTGGYEQYF. CDR3 sequence (DNA): TGTGCCAGCTCGCAACCAACCGGGACAGGGGGGTACGAGCAGTACTTC.